This T cell receptor beta chain is drawn from a study of OX40 agonist ivuxolimab in advanced cancers. Across the whole study: Subjects had a mean age of around 60 years, with a range of roughly 23 to 80; around 84% were male.

Between the trimmed V and J ends, which lost 2 bases and 0 bases, there was a span of 10 bases. Per the germline V gene, CDR1 is MNHEY and CDR2 is SMNVEV (reference sequence). The CDR3 totals 16 residues. The table came from immunoSEQ multiplex PCR; TCRdb's copy has only in-frame clones and leaves some out. This table has about 14,000 clones, around 81% appearing once. V gene TRBV27 combines with J gene TRBJ1-4; D is unresolved. The origin of this receptor is an adult with an advanced solid tumor such as melanoma, head and neck, liver or kidney cancer. The sequences come from CD4+ or CD8+ T cells sorted from blood, collected in a trial of the OX40 agonist ivuxolimab. The CDR3: CASSLRAASTNEKLFF. The CDR3 DNA is TGTGCCAGCAGTTTACGGGCAGCTTCAACTAATGAAAAACTGTTTTTT.